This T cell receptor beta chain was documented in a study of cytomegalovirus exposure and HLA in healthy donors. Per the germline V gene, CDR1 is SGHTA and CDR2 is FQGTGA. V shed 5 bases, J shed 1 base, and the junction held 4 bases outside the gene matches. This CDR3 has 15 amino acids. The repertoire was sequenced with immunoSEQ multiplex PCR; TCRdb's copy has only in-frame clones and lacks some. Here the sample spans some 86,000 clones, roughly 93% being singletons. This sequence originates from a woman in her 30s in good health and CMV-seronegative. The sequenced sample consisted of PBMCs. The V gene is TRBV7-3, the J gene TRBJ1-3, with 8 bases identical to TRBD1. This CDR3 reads CASSRDRSSGNTIYF. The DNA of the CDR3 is TGTGCCAGCAGCCGGGACAGGTCATCTGGAAACACCATATATTTT.